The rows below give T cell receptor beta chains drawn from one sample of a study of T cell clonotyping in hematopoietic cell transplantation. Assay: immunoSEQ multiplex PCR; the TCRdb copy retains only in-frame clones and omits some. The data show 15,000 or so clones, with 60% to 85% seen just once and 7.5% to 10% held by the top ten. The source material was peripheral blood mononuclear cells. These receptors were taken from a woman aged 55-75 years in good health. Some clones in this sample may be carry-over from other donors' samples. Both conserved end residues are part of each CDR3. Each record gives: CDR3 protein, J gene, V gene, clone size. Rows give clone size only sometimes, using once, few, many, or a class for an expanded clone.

cdr3_aa: CASSYRRGANEQYF
j_call: TRBJ2-7
v_call: TRBV5-6
clone_size: medium-sized

cdr3_aa: CASSSPGTADSGANVLTF
j_call: TRBJ2-6
v_call: TRBV5-6
clone_size: -

cdr3_aa: CASSPQGDRGPDEQYF
j_call: TRBJ2-7
v_call: TRBV21-1
clone_size: -

cdr3_aa: CSVEPGATGELFF
j_call: TRBJ2-2
v_call: TRBV29-1
clone_size: -

cdr3_aa: CASSNPPGGEYEQYF
j_call: TRBJ2-7
v_call: TRBV6-5
clone_size: -

cdr3_aa: CASSNGAFKNIQYF
j_call: TRBJ2-4
v_call: TRBV5-7
clone_size: few

cdr3_aa: CASSRAGQLSYEQYF
j_call: TRBJ2-7
v_call: TRBV7-9
clone_size: once

cdr3_aa: CASSLAPLPGMSGYTF
j_call: TRBJ1-2
v_call: TRBV7-2
clone_size: -

cdr3_aa: CASHRGTRSYEQYF
j_call: TRBJ2-7
v_call: TRBV6-1
clone_size: -

cdr3_aa: CSVEASTDTQYF
j_call: TRBJ2-3
v_call: TRBV29-1
clone_size: -